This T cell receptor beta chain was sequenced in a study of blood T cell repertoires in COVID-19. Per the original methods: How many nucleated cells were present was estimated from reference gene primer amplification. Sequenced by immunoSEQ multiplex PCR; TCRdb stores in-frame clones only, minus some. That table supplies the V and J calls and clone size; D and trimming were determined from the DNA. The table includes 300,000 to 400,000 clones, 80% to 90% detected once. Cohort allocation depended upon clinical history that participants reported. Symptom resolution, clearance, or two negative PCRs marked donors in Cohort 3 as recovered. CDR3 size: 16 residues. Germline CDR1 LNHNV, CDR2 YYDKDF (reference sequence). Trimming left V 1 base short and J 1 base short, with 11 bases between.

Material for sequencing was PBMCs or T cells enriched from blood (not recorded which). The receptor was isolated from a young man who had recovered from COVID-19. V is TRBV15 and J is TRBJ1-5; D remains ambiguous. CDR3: CATSRGRDRSNQPQHF. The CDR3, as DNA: TGTGCCACCAGCAGAGGGAGGGATCGGAGCAATCAGCCCCAGCATTTT.